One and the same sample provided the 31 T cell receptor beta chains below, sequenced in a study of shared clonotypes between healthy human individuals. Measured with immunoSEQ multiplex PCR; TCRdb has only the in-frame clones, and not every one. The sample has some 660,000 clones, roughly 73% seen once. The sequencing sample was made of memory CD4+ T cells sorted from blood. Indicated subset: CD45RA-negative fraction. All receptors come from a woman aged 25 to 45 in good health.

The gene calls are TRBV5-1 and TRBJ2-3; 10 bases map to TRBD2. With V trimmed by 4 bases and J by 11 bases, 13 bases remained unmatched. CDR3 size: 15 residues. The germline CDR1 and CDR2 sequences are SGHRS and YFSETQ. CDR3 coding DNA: TGCGCCAGCAGCCTAGACGCCGGGACTAGCGTCAAGCAGTATTTT. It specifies CASSLDAGTSVKQYF.

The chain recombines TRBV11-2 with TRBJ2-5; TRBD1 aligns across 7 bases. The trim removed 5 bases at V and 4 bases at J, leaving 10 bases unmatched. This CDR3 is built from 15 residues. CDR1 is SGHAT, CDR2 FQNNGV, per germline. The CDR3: CASSARTGDGETQYF. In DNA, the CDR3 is TGTGCCAGCAGCGCGAGAACAGGGGATGGAGAGACCCAGTACTTC.

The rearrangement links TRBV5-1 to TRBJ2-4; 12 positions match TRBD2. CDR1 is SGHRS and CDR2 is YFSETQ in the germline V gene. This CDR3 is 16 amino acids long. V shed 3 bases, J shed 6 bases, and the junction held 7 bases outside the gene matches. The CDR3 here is CASSSTSGGTRNIQYF. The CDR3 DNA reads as TGCGCCAGCAGCTCGACTAGCGGGGGTACCAGAAACATTCAGTACTTC.

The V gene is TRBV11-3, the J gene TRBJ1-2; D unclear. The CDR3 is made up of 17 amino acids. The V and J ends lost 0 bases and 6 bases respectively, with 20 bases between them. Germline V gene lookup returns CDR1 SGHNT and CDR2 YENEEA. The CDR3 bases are TGTGCCAGCAGCTTAGATACGGTCATGGGCAGAGATAATGGCTACACCTTC. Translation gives CASSLDTVMGRDNGYTF.

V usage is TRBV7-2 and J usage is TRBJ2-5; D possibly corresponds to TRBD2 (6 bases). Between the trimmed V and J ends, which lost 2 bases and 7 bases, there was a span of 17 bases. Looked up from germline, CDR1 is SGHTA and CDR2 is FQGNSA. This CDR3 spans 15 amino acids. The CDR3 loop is CASSLPGTGLGTQYF. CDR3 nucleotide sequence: TGTGCCAGCAGCTTACCCGGGACTGGCCTAGGGACCCAGTACTTC.

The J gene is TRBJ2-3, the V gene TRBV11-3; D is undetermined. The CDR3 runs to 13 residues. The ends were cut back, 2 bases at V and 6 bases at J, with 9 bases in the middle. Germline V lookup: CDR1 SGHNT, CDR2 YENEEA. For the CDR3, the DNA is TGTGCCAGCAGCTTAAGTGCAGTGGATACGCAGTATTTT. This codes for CASSLSAVDTQYF.

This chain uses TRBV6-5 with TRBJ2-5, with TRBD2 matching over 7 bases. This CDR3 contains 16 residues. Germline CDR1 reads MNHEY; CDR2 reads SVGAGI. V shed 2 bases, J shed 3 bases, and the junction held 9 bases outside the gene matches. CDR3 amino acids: CASSYPKGRAEETQYF. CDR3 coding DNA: TGTGCCAGCAGTTACCCTAAGGGGAGGGCTGAAGAGACCCAGTACTTC.

CDR3 protein: CASSTTGLGYQETQYF. The CDR3 DNA is TGTGCCAGCAGCACAACAGGGCTCGGGTACCAAGAGACCCAGTACTTC. The chain employs TRBV28 and TRBJ2-5; TRBD1 might be the D (6 bases). The V and J ends lost 6 bases and 0 bases respectively, with 17 bases between them. There are 16 residues in the CDR3. The germline V gene encodes CDR1 MDHEN and CDR2 SYDVKM.

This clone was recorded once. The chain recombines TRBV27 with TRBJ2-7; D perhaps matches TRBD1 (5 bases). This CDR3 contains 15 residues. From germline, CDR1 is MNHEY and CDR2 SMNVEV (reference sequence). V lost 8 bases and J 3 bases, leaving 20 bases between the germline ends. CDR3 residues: CASSPSGSFGYEQYF. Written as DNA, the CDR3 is TGTGCCAGCTCACCTTCAGGGTCTTTTGGCTACGAGCAGTACTTC.

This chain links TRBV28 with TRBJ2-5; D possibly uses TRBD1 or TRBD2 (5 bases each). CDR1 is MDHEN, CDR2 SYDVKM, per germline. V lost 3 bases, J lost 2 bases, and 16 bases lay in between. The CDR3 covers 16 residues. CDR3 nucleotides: TGTGCCAGCAGTTTGTTGAGGGCTAGGGGTCAAGAGACCCAGTACTTC. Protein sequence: CASSLLRARGQETQYF.

CDR3 nucleotide sequence: TGTGCCAGCAGCTTATCCTTAACCTCCTACGAGCAGTACTTC. This sequence encodes CASSLSLTSYEQYF. The rearrangement links TRBV7-6 to TRBJ2-7, with unresolved D. The length of the CDR3 is 14 residues. Germline CDR1 is SGHVS and CDR2 is FNYEAQ. V was cut by 2 bases and J by 0 bases, with 8 bases left in between.

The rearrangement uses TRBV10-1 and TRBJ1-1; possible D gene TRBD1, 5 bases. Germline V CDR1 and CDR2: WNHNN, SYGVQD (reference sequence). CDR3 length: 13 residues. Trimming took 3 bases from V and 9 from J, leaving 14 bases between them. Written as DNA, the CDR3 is TGCGCCAGCAGTGAAGGGACGGTGCGAAAAGCTTTCTTT. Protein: CASSEGTVRKAFF.

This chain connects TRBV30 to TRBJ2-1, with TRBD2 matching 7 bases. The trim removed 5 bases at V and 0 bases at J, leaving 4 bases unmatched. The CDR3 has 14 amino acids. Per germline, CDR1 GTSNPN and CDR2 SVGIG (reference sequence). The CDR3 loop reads CAWASGSSYNEQFF. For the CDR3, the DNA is TGTGCCTGGGCTAGCGGAAGCTCCTACAATGAGCAGTTCTTC. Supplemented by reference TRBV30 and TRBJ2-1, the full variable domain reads SQTIHQWPATLVQPVGSPLSLECTVEGTSNPNLYWYRQAAGRGLQLLFYSVGIGQISSEVPQNLSASRPQDRQFILSSKKLLLSDSGFYLCAWASGSSYNEQFFGPGTRLTVL.

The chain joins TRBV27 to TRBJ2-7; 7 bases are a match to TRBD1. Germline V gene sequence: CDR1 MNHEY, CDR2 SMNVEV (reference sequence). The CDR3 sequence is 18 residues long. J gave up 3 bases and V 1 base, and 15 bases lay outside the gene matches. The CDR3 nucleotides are TGTGCCAGCAGTTTATACAGGGTCCCAGGGGGTACTAACTACGAGCAGTACTTC. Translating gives CASSLYRVPGGTNYEQYF.

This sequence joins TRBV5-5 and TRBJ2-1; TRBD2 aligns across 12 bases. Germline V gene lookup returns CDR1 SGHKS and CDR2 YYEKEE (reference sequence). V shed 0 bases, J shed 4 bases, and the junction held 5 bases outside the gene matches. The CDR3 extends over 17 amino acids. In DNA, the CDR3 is TGTGCCAGCAGCTTGGGACTAGCGGGAGCATTTTACAATGAGCAGTTCTTC. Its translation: CASSLGLAGAFYNEQFF.

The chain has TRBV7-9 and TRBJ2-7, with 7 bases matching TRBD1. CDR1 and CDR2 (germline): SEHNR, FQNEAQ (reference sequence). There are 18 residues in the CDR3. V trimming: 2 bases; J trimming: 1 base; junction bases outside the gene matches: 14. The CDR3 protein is CASSLLKRGPGQSYEQYF. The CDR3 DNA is TGTGCCAGCAGCTTATTGAAACGGGGTCCGGGACAGTCCTACGAGCAGTACTTC.

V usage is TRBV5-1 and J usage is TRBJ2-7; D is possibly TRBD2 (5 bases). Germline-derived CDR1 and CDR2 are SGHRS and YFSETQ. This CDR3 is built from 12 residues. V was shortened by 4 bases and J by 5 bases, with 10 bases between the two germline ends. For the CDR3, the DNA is TGCGCCAGCAGCGTCAGAGGGAACGAGCAGTACTTC. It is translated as CASSVRGNEQYF.

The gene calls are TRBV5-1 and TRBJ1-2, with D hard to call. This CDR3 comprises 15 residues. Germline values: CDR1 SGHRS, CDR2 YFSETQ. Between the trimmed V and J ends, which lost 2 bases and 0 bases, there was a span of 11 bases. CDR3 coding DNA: TGCGCCAGCAGCTTATCAGTTCCTTCTAACTATGGCTACACCTTC. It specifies CASSLSVPSNYGYTF.

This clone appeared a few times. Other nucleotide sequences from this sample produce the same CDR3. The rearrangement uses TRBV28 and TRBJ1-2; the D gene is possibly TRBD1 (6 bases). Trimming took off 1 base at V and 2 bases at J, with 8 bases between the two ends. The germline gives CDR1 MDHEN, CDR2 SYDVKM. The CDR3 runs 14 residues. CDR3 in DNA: TGTGCCAGCAGTTTATCCCAGGGGAACTATGGCTACACCTTC. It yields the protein CASSLSQGNYGYTF.

CDR3 in amino acids: CASTWGLGRNTEAFF. In DNA, the CDR3 is TGTGCCAGCACCTGGGGGCTAGGCCGGAACACTGAAGCTTTCTTT. The chain is built from TRBV28 and TRBJ1-1, with D possibly TRBD1 on 6 matching bases. The ends were cut back, 7 bases at V and 1 base at J, with 16 bases in the middle. Germline CDR1 and CDR2: MDHEN and SYDVKM. CDR3 size: 15 residues.

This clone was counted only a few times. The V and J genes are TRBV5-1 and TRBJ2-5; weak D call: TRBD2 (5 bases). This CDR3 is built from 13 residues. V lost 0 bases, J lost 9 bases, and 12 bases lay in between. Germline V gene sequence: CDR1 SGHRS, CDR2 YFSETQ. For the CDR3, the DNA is TGCGCCAGCAGCTTGGACTCGGGGTGGGCCCAGTACTTC. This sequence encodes CASSLDSGWAQYF.

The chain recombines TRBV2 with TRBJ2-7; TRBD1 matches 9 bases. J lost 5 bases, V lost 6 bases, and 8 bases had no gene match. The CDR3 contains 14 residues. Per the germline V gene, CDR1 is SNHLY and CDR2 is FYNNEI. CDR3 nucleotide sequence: TGTGCCAGCAGCCCGGGACAGGGCTATCACGAGCAGTACTTC. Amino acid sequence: CASSPGQGYHEQYF.

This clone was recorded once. CDR3 sequence reads: CASSYSPKYNEQFF. As DNA, the CDR3 is TGTGCCAGCAGTTACTCACCGAAGTACAATGAGCAGTTCTTC. The rearrangement uses TRBV6-5 and TRBJ2-1, with D hard to call. This CDR3 comprises 14 residues. The germline V and J ends were trimmed by 0 bases and 4 bases, with 7 bases remaining between them. CDR1 is MNHEY, CDR2 SVGAGI, per germline.

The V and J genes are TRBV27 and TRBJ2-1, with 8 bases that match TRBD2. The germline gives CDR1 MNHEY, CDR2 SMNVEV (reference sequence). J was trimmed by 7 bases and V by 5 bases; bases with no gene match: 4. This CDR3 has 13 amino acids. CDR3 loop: CASSGTRRNEQFF. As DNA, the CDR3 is TGTGCCAGCAGTGGGACTAGACGGAATGAGCAGTTCTTC.

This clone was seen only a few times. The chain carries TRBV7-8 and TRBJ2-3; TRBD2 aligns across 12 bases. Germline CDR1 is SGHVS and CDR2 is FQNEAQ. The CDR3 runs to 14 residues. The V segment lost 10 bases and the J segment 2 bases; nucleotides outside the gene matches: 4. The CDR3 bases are TGTGCCATAGGACTAGCGGGAATCACAGATACGCAGTATTTT. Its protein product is CAIGLAGITDTQYF.

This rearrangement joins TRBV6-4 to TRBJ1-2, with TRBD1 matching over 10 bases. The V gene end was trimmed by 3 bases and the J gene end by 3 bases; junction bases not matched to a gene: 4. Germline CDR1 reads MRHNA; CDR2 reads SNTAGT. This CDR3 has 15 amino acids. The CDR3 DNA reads TGTGCCAGCAGTGAAGACAGGGGGCATCACTATGGCTACACCTTC. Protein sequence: CASSEDRGHHYGYTF.

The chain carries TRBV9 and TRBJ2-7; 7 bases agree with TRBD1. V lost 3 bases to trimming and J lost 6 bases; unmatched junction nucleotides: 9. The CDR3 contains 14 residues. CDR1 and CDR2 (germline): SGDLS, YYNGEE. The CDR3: CASSAEGAQSEQYF. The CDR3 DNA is TGTGCCAGCAGCGCCGAGGGGGCGCAGAGCGAGCAGTACTTC. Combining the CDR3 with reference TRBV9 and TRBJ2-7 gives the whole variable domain DSGVTQTPKHLITATGQRVTLRCSPRSGDLSVYWYQQSLDQGLQFLIQYYNGEERAKGNILERFSAQQFPDLHSELNLSSLELGDSALYFCASSAEGAQSEQYFGPGTRLTVT.

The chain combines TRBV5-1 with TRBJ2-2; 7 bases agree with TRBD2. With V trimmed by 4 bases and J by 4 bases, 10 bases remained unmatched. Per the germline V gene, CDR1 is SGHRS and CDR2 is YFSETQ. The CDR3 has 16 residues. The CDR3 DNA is TGCGCCAGCAGCGTCGCGGCGGGAGAGGTCACCGGGGAGCTGTTTTTT. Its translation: CASSVAAGEVTGELFF.

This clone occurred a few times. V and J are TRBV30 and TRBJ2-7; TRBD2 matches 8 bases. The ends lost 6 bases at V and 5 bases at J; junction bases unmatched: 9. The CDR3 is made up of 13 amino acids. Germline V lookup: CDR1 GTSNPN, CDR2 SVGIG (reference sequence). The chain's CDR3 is CACSSGNSDEQYF. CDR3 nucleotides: TGTGCCTGCAGTAGCGGGAATTCGGACGAGCAGTACTTC. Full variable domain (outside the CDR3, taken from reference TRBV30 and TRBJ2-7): SQTIHQWPATLVQPVGSPLSLECTVEGTSNPNLYWYRQAAGRGLQLLFYSVGIGQISSEVPQNLSASRPQDRQFILSSKKLLLSDSGFYLCACSSGNSDEQYFGPGTRLTVT.

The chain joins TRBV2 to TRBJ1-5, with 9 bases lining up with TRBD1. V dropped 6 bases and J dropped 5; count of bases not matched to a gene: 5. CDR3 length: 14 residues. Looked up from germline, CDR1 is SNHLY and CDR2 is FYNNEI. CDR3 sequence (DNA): TGTGCCAGCAGCGGAACAGGGGGCTATCAGCCCCAGCATTTT. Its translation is CASSGTGGYQPQHF.

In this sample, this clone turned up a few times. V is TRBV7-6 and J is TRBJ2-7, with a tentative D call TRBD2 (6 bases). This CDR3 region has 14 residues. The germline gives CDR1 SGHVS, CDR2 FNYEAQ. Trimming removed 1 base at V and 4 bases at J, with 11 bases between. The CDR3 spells CASSLVSGGYEQYF. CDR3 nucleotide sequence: TGTGCCAGCAGCTTAGTATCAGGAGGGTACGAGCAGTACTTC.